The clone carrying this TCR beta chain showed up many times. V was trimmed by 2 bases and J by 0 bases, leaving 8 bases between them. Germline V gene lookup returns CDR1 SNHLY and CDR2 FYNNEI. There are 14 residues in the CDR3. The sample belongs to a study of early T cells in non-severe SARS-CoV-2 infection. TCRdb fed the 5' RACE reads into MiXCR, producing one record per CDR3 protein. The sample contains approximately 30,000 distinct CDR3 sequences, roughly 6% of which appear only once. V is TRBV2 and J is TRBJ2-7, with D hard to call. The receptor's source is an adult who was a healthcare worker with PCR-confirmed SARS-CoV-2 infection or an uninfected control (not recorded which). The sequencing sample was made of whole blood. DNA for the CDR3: TGTGCCAGCAGTGAAAGCGAGGCCTCCTACGAGCAGTACTTC. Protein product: CASSESEASYEQYF.